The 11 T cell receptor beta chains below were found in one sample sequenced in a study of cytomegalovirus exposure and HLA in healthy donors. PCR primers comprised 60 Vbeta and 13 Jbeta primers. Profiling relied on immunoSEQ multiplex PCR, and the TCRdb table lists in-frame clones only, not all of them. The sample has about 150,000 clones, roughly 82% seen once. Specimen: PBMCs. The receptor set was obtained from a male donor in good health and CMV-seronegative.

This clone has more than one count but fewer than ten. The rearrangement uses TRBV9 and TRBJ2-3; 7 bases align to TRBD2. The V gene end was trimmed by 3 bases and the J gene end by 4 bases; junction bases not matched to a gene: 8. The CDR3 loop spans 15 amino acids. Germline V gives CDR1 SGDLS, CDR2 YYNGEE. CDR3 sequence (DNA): TGTGCCAGCAGCGGCGGGACTACCCCATCAGATACGCAGTATTTT. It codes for CASSGGTTPSDTQYF.

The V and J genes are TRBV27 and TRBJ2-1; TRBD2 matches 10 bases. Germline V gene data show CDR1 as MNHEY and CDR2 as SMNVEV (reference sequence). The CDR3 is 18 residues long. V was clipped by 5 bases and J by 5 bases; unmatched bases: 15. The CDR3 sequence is CASSPNGLAGATNNEQFF. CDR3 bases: TGTGCCAGCAGTCCCAACGGTCTAGCGGGGGCAACGAACAATGAGCAGTTCTTC.

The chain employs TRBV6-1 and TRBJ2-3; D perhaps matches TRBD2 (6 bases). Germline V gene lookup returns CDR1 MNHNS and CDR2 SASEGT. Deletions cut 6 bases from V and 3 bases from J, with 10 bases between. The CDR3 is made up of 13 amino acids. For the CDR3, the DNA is TGTGCCAGCAGCACACTAGCTACAGATACGCAGTATTTT. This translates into CASSTLATDTQYF.

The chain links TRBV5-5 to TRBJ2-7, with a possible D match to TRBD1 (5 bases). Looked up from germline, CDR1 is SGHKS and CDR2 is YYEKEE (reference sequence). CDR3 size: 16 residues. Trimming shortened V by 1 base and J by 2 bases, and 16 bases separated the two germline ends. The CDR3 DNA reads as TGTGCCAGCAGCTTGAAGAGCCAGGGTCCCCCCTACGAGCAGTACTTC. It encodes CASSLKSQGPPYEQYF.

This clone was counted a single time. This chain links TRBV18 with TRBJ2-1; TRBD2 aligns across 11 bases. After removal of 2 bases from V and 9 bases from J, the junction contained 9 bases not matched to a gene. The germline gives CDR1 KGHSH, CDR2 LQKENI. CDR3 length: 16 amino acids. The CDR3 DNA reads TGTGCCAGCTCACCATCCCTAGCGGGAGGATTGACTGAGCAGTTCTTC. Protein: CASSPSLAGGLTEQFF.

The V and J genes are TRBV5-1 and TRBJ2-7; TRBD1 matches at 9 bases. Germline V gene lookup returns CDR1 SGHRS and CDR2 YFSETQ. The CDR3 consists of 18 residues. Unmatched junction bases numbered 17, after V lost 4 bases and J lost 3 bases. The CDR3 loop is CASSRQIPGQGTIYEQYF. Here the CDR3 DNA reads TGCGCCAGCAGCCGGCAGATACCGGGACAGGGTACTATCTACGAGCAGTACTTC.

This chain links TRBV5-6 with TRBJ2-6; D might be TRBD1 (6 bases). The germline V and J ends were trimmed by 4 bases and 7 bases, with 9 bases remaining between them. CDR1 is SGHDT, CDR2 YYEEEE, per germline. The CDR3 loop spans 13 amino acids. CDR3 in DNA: TGTGCCAGCAGCCCAGGGGATGCCAACGTCCTGACTTTC. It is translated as CASSPGDANVLTF.

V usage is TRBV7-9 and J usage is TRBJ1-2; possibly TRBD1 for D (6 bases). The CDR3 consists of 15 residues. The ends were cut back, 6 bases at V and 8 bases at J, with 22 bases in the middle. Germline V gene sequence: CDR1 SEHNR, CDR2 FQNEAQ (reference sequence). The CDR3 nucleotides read TGTGCCAGCAGTTCGGACCGATTCGCGCAGGGGGGCTACACCTTC. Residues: CASSSDRFAQGGYTF.

The CDR3 spells CASSVVGVGYNEQFF. In nucleotides, the CDR3 is TGTGCCAGCAGTGTAGTAGGGGTGGGGTACAATGAGCAGTTCTTC. The V gene is TRBV6-1, the J gene TRBJ2-1; TRBD1 might be the D (5 bases). Germline V gene data show CDR1 as MNHNS and CDR2 as SASEGT. The CDR3 runs 15 residues. Trimming shortened V by 4 bases and J by 4 bases, and 14 bases separated the two germline ends.

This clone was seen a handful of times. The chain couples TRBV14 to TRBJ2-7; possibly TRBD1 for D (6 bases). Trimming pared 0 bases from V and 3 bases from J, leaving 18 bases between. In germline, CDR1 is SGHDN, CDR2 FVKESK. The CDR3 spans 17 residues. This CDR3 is CASSQDFFGQNFYEQYF. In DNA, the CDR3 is TGTGCCAGCAGCCAAGATTTTTTCGGACAGAACTTCTACGAGCAGTACTTC.

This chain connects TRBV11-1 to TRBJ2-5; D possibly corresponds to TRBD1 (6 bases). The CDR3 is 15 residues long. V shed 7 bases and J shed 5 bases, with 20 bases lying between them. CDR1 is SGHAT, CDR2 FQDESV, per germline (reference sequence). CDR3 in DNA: TGTGCCAGCACCCCTTTTTGGGGGCCGCGGGAGACCCAGTACTTC. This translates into CASTPFWGPRETQYF.